What follows are 14 T cell receptor beta chains derived from one specimen sequenced in a study of persistence of HIV-infected CD4 T cells. The immunoSEQ assay was version 4, run in survey mode. Clones were sequenced by immunoSEQ multiplex PCR, and TCRdb holds only the in-frame ones, with some missing. The data contain about 36,000 clones, 82% of them seen just once; the ten biggest clones take up almost 1%. No antigen has been assigned to these receptors. The stimulus was an HIV-1 Gag 15-mer peptide pool, about 1 ug/peptide/mL. Memory cells lacking CD40L and CD69 with high CD45RO were sorted. The input for sequencing was cultured CD4+ T cells from PBMCs, taken from a patient who received antiretroviral therapy. The receptors were sampled from an adult with HIV. The donor label of this sample is uncertain.

The J gene is TRBJ1-2, the V gene TRBV5-6; D uncertain. Germline V lookup: CDR1 SGHDT, CDR2 YYEEEE. The V gene lost 0 bases and the J gene lost 1 base, with 7 bases spanning the gap. This CDR3 region has 14 residues. This CDR3 reads CASSLEASNYGYTF. The CDR3 DNA is TGTGCCAGCAGCTTGGAGGCCAGTAACTATGGCTACACCTTC.

This chain connects TRBV6-5 to TRBJ2-7; 8 bases line up with TRBD1. CDR3 length equals 13 residues. Germline-derived CDR1 and CDR2 are MNHEY and SVGAGI. V lost 6 bases, J lost 2 bases, and 3 bases stayed unmatched. CDR3 sequence reads: CASSRDRTYEQYF. The CDR3 nucleotides are TGTGCCAGCAGCCGGGACAGGACCTACGAGCAGTACTTC.

The chain employs TRBV6-1 and TRBJ2-7, with D hard to call. The CDR3 extends over 14 amino acids. The germline gives CDR1 MNHNS, CDR2 SASEGT. V gave up 5 bases and J gave up 4 bases, with 15 bases separating them. The CDR3 DNA reads TGTGCCAGCAGTCCGTTGGGCGTGTTGTACGAGCAGTACGTC. This encodes CASSPLGVLYEQYV.

This chain joins TRBV19 and TRBJ1-6; D not certain. There are 17 residues in the CDR3. V lost 0 bases and J lost 8, with 17 bases in between. The germline gives CDR1 LNHDA, CDR2 SQIVND (reference sequence). Here the CDR3 reads CASSIDARIGSYSPLHF. CDR3 coding DNA: TGTGCCAGTAGTATAGATGCCCGGATTGGATCGTATTCACCCCTCCACTTT.

The rearrangement links TRBV10-1 to TRBJ1-2; D unclear. From germline, CDR1 is WNHNN and CDR2 SYGVQD (reference sequence). This CDR3 contains 13 residues. Trimming stripped 10 bases from V and 6 bases from J, with 18 bases between. The CDR3 is CATLGLGLDGYTF. CDR3 DNA sequence: TGCGCCACTCTCGGGTTGGGGTTGGATGGCTACACCTTC.

V gene TRBV5-1 combines with J gene TRBJ2-1; D is ambiguous. The germline V gene has CDR1 SGHRS and CDR2 YFSETQ. The CDR3 consists of 11 residues. Trimming took 0 bases from V and 5 from J, leaving 0 bases between them. CDR3 sequence: CASSLDNEQFF. The CDR3 nucleotides read TGCGCCAGCAGCTTGGACAATGAGCAGTTCTTC.

V is TRBV14 and J is TRBJ2-4; TRBD2 is a possible D gene (6 bases). CDR1 is SGHDN and CDR2 is FVKESK in the germline V gene. V dropped 5 bases and J dropped 5 bases, with 19 bases sitting between them. The CDR3 length is 16 residues. The CDR3 nucleotides are TGTGCCAGCAGCATTACCTGGAGGGGAAAACAAAACATTCAGTACTTC. This codes for CASSITWRGKQNIQYF.

The rearrangement uses TRBV5-1 and TRBJ1-2, with 7 bases that match TRBD1. Germline V gene lookup returns CDR1 SGHRS and CDR2 YFSETQ. The CDR3 runs 14 residues. Trimming removed 8 bases from V and 1 base from J; junction bases left unmatched: 8. CDR3 in DNA: TGCGCCAGTTTTGAAGGGGGCAATAACTATGGCTACACCTTC. Its translation is CASFEGGNNYGYTF. The whole variable domain, filled in from reference TRBV5-1 and TRBJ1-2, reads KAGVTQTPRYLIKTRGQQVTLSCSPISGHRSVSWYQQTPGQGLQFLFEYFSETQRNKGNFPGRFSGRQFSNSRSEMNVSTLELGDSALYLCASFEGGNNYGYTFGSGTRLTVV.

The chain combines TRBV25-1 with TRBJ2-7, with 7 bases aligning to TRBD1. Per germline, CDR1 MGHDK and CDR2 SYGVNS. V was clipped by 3 bases and J by 3 bases; unmatched bases: 11. This CDR3 spans 16 amino acids. Written as DNA, the CDR3 is TGTGCCAGCAGTGATCTTCGACAGGGTGCGAGCTACGAGCAGTACTTC. Translation gives CASSDLRQGASYEQYF.

The chain combines TRBV28 with TRBJ2-7; TRBD1 agrees at 7 bases. CDR1 is MDHEN, CDR2 SYDVKM, per germline. This CDR3 region has 15 residues. V shed 4 bases, J shed 1 base, and the junction held 7 bases outside the gene matches. CDR3 amino acids: CASSSTGPGSYEQYF. The CDR3 bases are TGTGCCAGCAGTTCGACAGGGCCCGGATCCTACGAGCAGTACTTC.

This clone was observed a handful of times. This chain joins TRBV7-8 and TRBJ1-5; weak D call: TRBD1 (6 bases). CDR3 size: 16 residues. Germline CDR1 SGHVS, CDR2 FQNEAQ. The germline V and J ends were trimmed by 5 bases and 7 bases, with 21 bases remaining between them. In DNA form, the CDR3 reads TGTGCCAGCAGCATGACAGGTCCGGAGGCGGGCCAGCCCCAGCATTTT. As protein: CASSMTGPEAGQPQHF.

V is TRBV7-9 and J is TRBJ2-5; D uncertain. Trimming took 4 bases from V and 6 from J, leaving 9 bases between them. CDR1 and CDR2 from the germline V gene are SEHNR and FQNEAQ (reference sequence). CDR3 size: 12 residues. Here the CDR3 reads CASSSDIQTQYF. CDR3 nucleotide sequence: TGTGCCAGCAGCTCTGACATCCAGACCCAGTACTTC.

The gene calls are TRBV2 and TRBJ1-1, with a possible D match to TRBD1 (5 bases). Germline-derived CDR1 and CDR2 are SNHLY and FYNNEI. Between the trimmed V and J ends, which lost 8 bases and 0 bases, there was a span of 16 bases. The CDR3 is made up of 15 amino acids. The CDR3 is CASQPTGVMNTEAFF. The DNA of the CDR3 is TGTGCCAGCCAGCCCACAGGAGTAATGAACACTGAAGCTTTCTTT.

V gene TRBV4-1 combines with J gene TRBJ2-7; D is perhaps TRBD2 (6 bases). Germline V gene sequence: CDR1 MGHRA, CDR2 YSYEKL. V lost 2 bases and J lost 1, with 12 bases in between. The CDR3 loop spans 15 amino acids. In DNA form, the CDR3 reads TGCGCCAGCAGCCAATCGTCCGGGGGTTCCTACGAGCAGTACTTC. This sequence encodes CASSQSSGGSYEQYF.